Each of the 8 T cell receptor beta chains below was sequenced from the same sample in a study of OX40 agonist ivuxolimab in advanced cancers. Assay: immunoSEQ multiplex PCR; the TCRdb copy retains only in-frame clones and omits some. In the table there are some 50,000 clones, 80% to 90% of which are singletons. The source material was CD4+ or CD8+ T cells sorted from blood, sampled in a trial of the OX40 agonist ivuxolimab. Source of these receptors: an adult with an advanced solid tumor such as melanoma, head and neck, liver or kidney cancer.

The V call is TRBV30, the J call TRBJ1-1; no clear D gene. Trimming took 0 bases from V and 5 from J, leaving 13 bases between them. This CDR3 comprises 14 residues. CDR1 is GTSNPN and CDR2 is SVGIG in the germline V gene (reference sequence). CDR3 DNA sequence: TGTGCCTGGAGTGTAACGGGTGGAGGTACTGAAGCTTTCTTT. Translation: CAWSVTGGGTEAFF.

The chain carries TRBV11-3 and TRBJ2-5; 8 nucleotides agree with TRBD1. J was trimmed by 4 bases and V by 1 base; bases with no gene match: 2. The CDR3 has 14 residues. Germline V lookup: CDR1 SGHNT, CDR2 YENEEA. DNA of the CDR3: TGTGCCAGCAGCTTAGGGACAGGGACAGAGACCCAGTACTTC. Translation gives CASSLGTGTETQYF.

The rearrangement uses TRBV30 and TRBJ2-1, with D perhaps TRBD1 or TRBD2 (5 bases each). Trimming left V 6 bases short and J 9 bases short, with 24 bases between. The CDR3 extends over 15 amino acids. The germline gives CDR1 GTSNPN, CDR2 SVGIG (reference sequence). In DNA, the CDR3 is TGTGCCTGCCCAATAGGGGACCCGTGGTTAAGTGAGCAGTTCTTC. Amino acids: CACPIGDPWLSEQFF.

The rearrangement links TRBV28 to TRBJ1-5; unclear D gene. The V end lost 6 bases, the J end lost 3 bases, and 21 bases lay between the germline ends. This CDR3 is 17 amino acids long. Germline V gene data show CDR1 as MDHEN and CDR2 as SYDVKM. CDR3 region: CASRPVGFFPSNQPQHF. CDR3 DNA: TGTGCCAGCAGACCAGTGGGGTTTTTCCCTTCCAATCAGCCCCAGCATTTT.

This clone appeared once. V gene TRBV5-1 combines with J gene TRBJ2-1; 7 bases are a match to TRBD1. With 0 bases clipped from V and 10 bases from J, the junction kept 7 bases outside the gene matches. This CDR3 contains 14 residues. Germline values: CDR1 SGHRS, CDR2 YFSETQ. The CDR3 nucleotides are TGCGCCAGCAGCTTGGATAAGGGGGCAGGGGAGCAGTTCTTC. It encodes CASSLDKGAGEQFF.

The chain joins TRBV2 to TRBJ1-6; the D is unclear. In germline, CDR1 is SNHLY, CDR2 FYNNEI. The CDR3 has 14 residues. V lost 4 bases to trimming and J lost 7 bases, with 11 bases between them. As DNA, the CDR3 is TGTGCCAGCAGTGCCGGGAGGCTCAATTCACCCCTCCACTTT. Its protein product is CASSAGRLNSPLHF.

This clone was counted once. The chain links TRBV7-9 to TRBJ2-3, with unresolved D. Per germline, CDR1 SEHNR and CDR2 FQNEAQ (reference sequence). The CDR3 has 15 residues. V lost 1 base and J lost 5, with 13 bases in between. CDR3 residues: CASSLVGPSLDTQYF. The DNA for the CDR3 is TGTGCCAGCAGCTTAGTGGGTCCCAGTCTAGATACGCAGTATTTT.

The chain links TRBV7-9 to TRBJ2-7; TRBD1 aligns across 9 bases. This CDR3 comprises 13 residues. The germline gives CDR1 SEHNR, CDR2 FQNEAQ (reference sequence). J was trimmed by 6 bases and V by 7 bases; bases with no gene match: 7. The CDR3 is CASTGTGISEQYF. CDR3 bases: TGTGCCAGCACGGGGACAGGGATCTCCGAGCAGTACTTC.